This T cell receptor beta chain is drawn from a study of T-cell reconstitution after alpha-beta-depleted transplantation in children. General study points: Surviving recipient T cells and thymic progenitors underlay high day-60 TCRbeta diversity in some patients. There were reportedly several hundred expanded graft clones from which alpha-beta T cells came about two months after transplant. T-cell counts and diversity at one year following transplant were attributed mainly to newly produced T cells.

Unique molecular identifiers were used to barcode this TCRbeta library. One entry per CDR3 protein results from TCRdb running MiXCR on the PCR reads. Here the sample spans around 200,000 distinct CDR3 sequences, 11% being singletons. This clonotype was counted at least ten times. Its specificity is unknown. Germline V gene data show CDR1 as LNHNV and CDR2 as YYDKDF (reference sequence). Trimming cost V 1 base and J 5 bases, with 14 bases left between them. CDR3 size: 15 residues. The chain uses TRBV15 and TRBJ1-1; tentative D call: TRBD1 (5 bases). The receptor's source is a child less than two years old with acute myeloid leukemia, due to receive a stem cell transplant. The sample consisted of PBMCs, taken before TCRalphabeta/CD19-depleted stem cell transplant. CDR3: CATSRVRGGRTEAFF. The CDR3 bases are TGTGCCACCAGCAGAGTTAGGGGCGGTCGGACTGAAGCTTTCTTT.